This TCR beta chain was recovered during a study of T cells in narcolepsy. Overall study context: Healthy controls were enrolled alongside patients with narcolepsy type 1 or type 2.

With regard to this clone: Its antigen remains unidentified.

Profiling relied on immunoSEQ multiplex PCR, and the TCRdb table lists in-frame clones only, not all of them. The sample comprises approximately 35,000 clones, 80% of which are singletons, and roughly 1% rests with the top ten. The germline V gene has CDR1 SGHVS and CDR2 FQNEAQ. Between the trimmed V and J ends, which lost 4 bases and 0 bases, there was a span of 9 bases. This CDR3 spans 15 amino acids. Study-level findings and limits: Blood of same and different patients, but not healthy controls, reportedly held recurring autoreactive clonotypes. Autoreactive clone sequences were missing from some blood memory CD4+ repertoires. Comparing one patient's CSF and blood CD4+ clonotypes highlighted HCRT- and TRIB2-specific autoreactive clonotypes.

The specimen sequenced was memory (CD45RA-) CD4+ T cells from blood. The rearrangement uses TRBV7-8 and TRBJ1-4, with unresolved D. The sequence derives from a human donor in good health. For the CDR3, the DNA is TGTGCCAGCAGCTCGGACGGTGCAACTAATGAAAAACTGTTTTTT. It codes for CASSSDGATNEKLFF.